These 8 T cell receptor beta chains came from one sample sequenced in a study of beta chain features in type 1 diabetes. cDNA synthesis used the whole RNA isolate, giving expressed TCRB sequences. Only in-frame clones appear in the TCRdb table, and some are missing; sequencing was by immunoSEQ multiplex PCR. This table holds about 360,000 clones, roughly 13% found once. Sequencing used naive CD4+ T cells from blood. These receptor sequences come from a man aged 18 to 30 in good health.

The V gene is TRBV28, the J gene TRBJ2-2; D not certain. The CDR3 sequence is 12 residues long. Germline V CDR1 and CDR2: MDHEN, SYDVKM. Trimming removed 8 bases from V and 2 bases from J, with 6 bases in between. The CDR3 sequence: CASHRNTGELFF. In DNA, the CDR3 is TGTGCCAGCCATAGAAACACCGGGGAGCTGTTTTTT.

This clone was recorded a few times. The chain employs TRBV4-2 and TRBJ2-7, with 14 bases aligning to TRBD2. Germline V gene sequence: CDR1 LGHNA, CDR2 YNFKEQ. Trimming took 4 bases from V and 3 from J; bases not matched to a gene: 5. The CDR3 totals 16 residues. CDR3 residues: CASSLGTSGSIYEQYF. DNA of the CDR3: TGTGCCAGCAGCCTGGGGACTAGCGGGAGTATCTACGAGCAGTACTTC.

The chain employs TRBV7-9 and TRBJ2-5, with TRBD2 as a possible D gene (6 bases). Looked up from germline, CDR1 is SEHNR and CDR2 is FQNEAQ (reference sequence). The CDR3 runs 15 residues. Trimming shortened V by 5 bases and J by 4 bases, and 17 bases separated the two germline ends. CDR3 amino acids: CASSAPTLAIETQYF. CDR3 coding DNA: TGTGCCAGCAGCGCCCCTACACTAGCAATAGAGACCCAGTACTTC.

This clone came up a few times. The gene calls are TRBV28 and TRBJ1-2; the D gene is possibly TRBD1 (5 bases). This CDR3 has 14 amino acids. The germline gives CDR1 MDHEN, CDR2 SYDVKM. V was pared by 6 bases and J by 7 bases, with 18 bases between. CDR3 residues: CASRQSGGEGGYTF. CDR3 nucleotide sequence: TGTGCCAGCAGACAGTCCGGAGGGGAAGGTGGCTACACCTTC.

This clone has just a few counts. The chain carries TRBV7-2 and TRBJ2-1; weak D call: TRBD2 (6 bases). The CDR3 consists of 13 residues. Germline V gene sequence: CDR1 SGHTA, CDR2 FQGNSA. Trimming took 5 bases from V and 7 from J, leaving 12 bases between them. Here the CDR3 reads CASSQAGLNEQFF. DNA of the CDR3: TGTGCCAGCAGCCAGGCGGGGCTGAATGAGCAGTTCTTC.

The chain employs TRBV19 and TRBJ1-4; D is ambiguous. This CDR3 spans 12 amino acids. Trimming took off 1 base at V and 7 bases at J, with 4 bases between the two ends. Germline-derived CDR1 and CDR2 are LNHDA and SQIVND (reference sequence). This CDR3 is CASSIAGEKLFF. Written as DNA, the CDR3 is TGTGCCAGTAGTATAGCCGGTGAAAAACTGTTTTTT.

The V call is TRBV5-1, the J call TRBJ2-2; 9 bases align to TRBD1. The junction had 9 bases not matched to a gene; V was cut back by 4 bases and J by 5 bases. Germline loops: CDR1 SGHRS, CDR2 YFSETQ. CDR3 length: 16 amino acids. Here the CDR3 reads CASSNNPGTGTGELFF. DNA of the CDR3: TGCGCCAGCAGCAATAATCCCGGGACAGGGACCGGGGAGCTGTTTTTT.

This clone was counted a few times. This chain connects TRBV14 to TRBJ1-5; D perhaps matches TRBD1 (5 bases). The CDR3 runs to 14 residues. Trimming took off 3 bases at V and 2 bases at J, with 8 bases between the two ends. The V gene's germline CDR1 is SGHDN and CDR2 FVKESK. CDR3 amino acids: CASSQTVGNQPQHF. DNA of the CDR3: TGTGCCAGCAGCCAGACAGTCGGCAATCAGCCCCAGCATTTT.